This T cell receptor beta chain was identified during a study of blood T cell repertoires in COVID-19. In the authors' methods: Reference gene primer amplification gave estimated nucleated cell counts. Repertoires were generated with immunoSEQ multiplex PCR, while TCRdb's copy carries only in-frame clones and drops some. Clone size and V and J calls were adopted from that table, with D and trimming inferred from the DNA. This sample carries around 480,000 clones, 87% of them seen once, and the ten largest clones take roughly 0.7%. This CDR3 is built from 12 residues. The V end was cut by 6 bases, the J end by 5 bases, with 10 bases between. Living in 24 US areas, the participants were between about 18 and 100 years of age. Which cohort a participant joined came from the clinical history participants gave.

The genes are TRBV12-3 or TRBV12-4 and TRBJ1-1; D remains ambiguous. The receptor's source is a woman between 18 and 30 years old who had recovered from COVID-19. The sequenced material came from PBMCs or T cells enriched from blood (not recorded which). Here the CDR3 DNA reads TGTGCCAGCAGCCTGGGCCAGACTGAAGCTTTCTTT. Protein sequence: CASSLGQTEAFF.